The 25 T cell receptor beta chains reported below all come from one sample, sequenced in a study of identical twins. A single record per CDR3 protein comes from TCRdb applying MiXCR to the 5' RACE reads. The sample holds 600,000 to 850,000 distinct CDR3 sequences, 15% to 20% seen once. This sample was shared with a second study, whose subject was T cells expressing NK-cell markers.

The source material was PBMCs. The source of these receptors is a woman under 30 in good health.

This clonotype was observed a handful of times. V is TRBV12-3 or TRBV12-4 and J is TRBJ1-6, with TRBD1 as a possible D gene (6 bases). The CDR3 runs 15 residues. V was shortened by 5 bases and J by 2 bases, with 10 bases between the two germline ends. The CDR3 region is CASSITGPYNSPLHF. CDR3 DNA: TGTGCCAGCAGTATTACAGGGCCCTATAATTCACCCCTCCACTTT.

The rearrangement joins TRBV12-3 or TRBV12-4 to TRBJ1-5; D call uncertain. The CDR3 is made up of 13 amino acids. Between the trimmed V and J ends, which lost 4 bases and 7 bases, there was a span of 11 bases. The CDR3 region is CASSSLPDQPQHF. In nucleotides, the CDR3 is TGTGCCAGCAGTTCGTTACCGGACCAGCCCCAGCATTTT.

The gene calls are TRBV29-1 and TRBJ2-1, with TRBD1 as a possible D gene (6 bases). Trimming left V 8 bases short and J 7 bases short, with 15 bases between. CDR3 length: 12 residues. Germline CDR1 SQVTM, CDR2 ANQGSEA. CDR3 coding DNA: TGCAGCACTAGGGGGTACAGGAATGAGCAGTTCTTC. It translates to CSTRGYRNEQFF.

This clonotype was detected only a few times. The chain carries TRBV11-2 and TRBJ2-5; tentative D call: TRBD2 (5 bases). Germline CDR1 and CDR2: SGHAT and FQNNGV. This CDR3 is built from 18 residues. The V and J ends lost 5 bases and 0 bases respectively, with 22 bases between them. CDR3 sequence (DNA): TGTGCCAGCAGCCCCGAGACTCGGGGATCGGCCTACCAAGAGACCCAGTACTTC. It is translated as CASSPETRGSAYQETQYF.

This clonotype was detected only a few times. The V and J genes are TRBV20-1 and TRBJ2-1; possibly TRBD1 or TRBD2 for D (5 bases each). Trimming took 4 bases from V and 10 from J, leaving 11 bases between them. Germline V gene sequence: CDR1 DFQATT, CDR2 SNEGSKA (reference sequence). The CDR3 sequence is 11 residues long. CDR3 coding DNA: TGCAGTGCTATCGGGGCCGTAGAGCAGTTCTTC. It codes for CSAIGAVEQFF.

The sample holds a few counts of this clonotype. The chain joins TRBV5-1 to TRBJ1-3, with unresolved D. Between the trimmed V and J ends, which lost 2 bases and 2 bases, there was a span of 11 bases. The germline CDR1 and CDR2 sequences are SGHRS and YFSETQ. This CDR3 is built from 15 residues. The CDR3 is CASSLTSSPGNTIYF. The CDR3 region has the DNA TGCGCCAGCAGCTTAACATCGAGTCCTGGAAACACCATATATTTT.

The chain recombines TRBV15 with TRBJ2-5; 8 bases are shared with TRBD2. Germline values: CDR1 LNHNV, CDR2 YYDKDF (reference sequence). The V gene end was trimmed by 6 bases and the J gene end by 4 bases; junction bases not matched to a gene: 7. The CDR3 runs to 14 residues. CDR3 residues: CATSMTGGVETQYF. CDR3 in DNA: TGTGCCACCAGTATGACCGGGGGGGTAGAGACCCAGTACTTC.

The rearrangement joins TRBV7-9 to TRBJ2-7; TRBD1 matches 8 bases. J gave up 6 bases and V 5 bases, and 15 bases lay outside the gene matches. CDR3 length equals 16 residues. Germline loops: CDR1 SEHNR, CDR2 FQNEAQ (reference sequence). CDR3 region: CASSGDRGRHSGEQYF. The DNA for the CDR3 is TGTGCCAGCAGCGGCGACAGGGGACGTCACTCGGGCGAGCAGTACTTC.

The chain links TRBV28 to TRBJ1-5, with TRBD1 as a possible D gene (5 bases). This CDR3 is 15 amino acids long. Trimming took off 5 bases at V and 5 bases at J, with 16 bases between the two ends. Germline V gene data show CDR1 as MDHEN and CDR2 as SYDVKM. CDR3 bases: TGTGCCAGCAGTCCGAGCGGGGCACCGGATCAGCCCCAGCATTTT. Its translation: CASSPSGAPDQPQHF.

This clonotype turned up a few times. The chain employs TRBV18 and TRBJ2-4; D is perhaps TRBD1 (6 bases). The CDR3 has 15 residues. Trimming took 3 bases from V and 4 from J, leaving 13 bases between them. Per the germline V gene, CDR1 is KGHSH and CDR2 is LQKENI. CDR3 loop: CASSPADRPKNIQYF. The CDR3 region has the DNA TGTGCCAGCTCACCGGCAGACAGGCCAAAAAACATTCAGTACTTC.

This clonotype was seen a handful of times. This chain links TRBV12-3 or TRBV12-4 with TRBJ2-3; TRBD2 matches 11 bases. The trim removed 5 bases at V and 1 base at J, leaving 11 bases unmatched. The CDR3 totals 18 residues. CDR3 sequence reads: CASSKLAGERKGTDTQYF. The CDR3 bases are TGTGCCAGCAGTAAACTAGCGGGAGAAAGGAAAGGCACAGATACGCAGTATTTT.

This clonotype has a count of ten or more. The V gene is TRBV7-8, the J gene TRBJ2-1; the D is unclear. This CDR3 has 16 amino acids. The germline gives CDR1 SGHVS, CDR2 FQNEAQ. The V gene lost 2 bases and the J gene lost 0 bases, with 11 bases spanning the gap. The CDR3 here is CASSLQSHSSYNEQFF. The DNA for the CDR3 is TGTGCCAGCAGCTTACAAAGTCACAGCTCCTACAATGAGCAGTTCTTC. The full variable domain, its missing parts supplied by reference TRBV7-8 and TRBJ2-1, is GAGVSQSPRYKVAKRGQDVALRCDPISGHVSLFWYQQALGQGPEFLTYFQNEAQLDKSGLPSDRFFAERPEGSVSTLKIQRTQQEDSAVYLCASSLQSHSSYNEQFFGPGTRLTVL.

This clonotype was observed a handful of times. V usage is TRBV6-1 and J usage is TRBJ2-1, with D maybe TRBD2 (5 bases). Trimming removed 4 bases from V and 2 bases from J, with 15 bases in between. The V gene's germline CDR1 is MNHNS and CDR2 SASEGT. This CDR3 spans 16 amino acids. The CDR3 DNA follows: TGTGCCAGCAGTGGGATTTTAGCGCCCGCCTACAATGAGCAGTTCTTC. It specifies CASSGILAPAYNEQFF.

This clonotype appeared a few times. The chain links TRBV20-1 to TRBJ1-2; TRBD1 agrees at 7 bases. The V and J ends lost 6 bases and 4 bases, in that order; junction bases with no gene match: 8. The CDR3 runs to 13 residues. The V gene's germline CDR1 is DFQATT and CDR2 SNEGSKA (reference sequence). CDR3 sequence: CSATRGRGYGYTF. The CDR3 nucleotides are TGCAGTGCGACGAGGGGGCGCGGCTATGGCTACACCTTC.

This clonotype showed up just a few times. The chain links TRBV7-2 to TRBJ2-7; D is possibly TRBD1 (6 bases). Germline CDR1 reads SGHTA; CDR2 reads FQGNSA. The V end lost 4 bases, the J end lost 2 bases, and 12 bases lay between the germline ends. There are 14 residues in the CDR3. The CDR3 nucleotides are TGTGCCAGCAGCTCCCATTGGGACACCTACGAGCAGTACTTC. This codes for CASSSHWDTYEQYF.

Points on this clonotype: The junction departs from germline at one end; a sequencing error may be responsible. The chain combines TRBV5-5 with TRBJ2-7; maybe TRBD1 (6 bases). The germline V gene encodes CDR1 SGHKS and CDR2 YYEKEE (reference sequence). CDR3 length: 14 amino acids. The CDR3 nucleotides are TGTGTCAGCAGCTTAACAGGGTATCTCCTCGAGCAGTACTTC. Translated: CVSSLTGYLLEQYF. Full variable domain (missing parts from reference TRBV5-5 and TRBJ2-7): DAGVTQSPTHLIKTRGQQVTLRCSPISGHKSVSWYQQVLGQGPQFIFQYYEKEERGRGNFPDRFSARQFPNYSSELNVNALLLGDSALYLCVSSLTGYLLEQYFGPGTRLTVT.

Many counts were recorded for this clonotype. The rearrangement uses TRBV7-2 and TRBJ1-2; 7 bases are a match to TRBD1. CDR1 is SGHTA and CDR2 is FQGNSA in the germline V gene. The CDR3 runs to 13 residues. Trimming at V came to 4 bases and at J to 6 bases, leaving 5 bases not matched to a gene. The CDR3 loop is CASSSRQGNGYTF. CDR3 nucleotides: TGTGCCAGCAGCTCCCGACAGGGTAATGGCTACACCTTC.

This clonotype was detected only a few times. The V gene is TRBV5-1, the J gene TRBJ2-3, with a tentative D call TRBD2 (5 bases). With 1 base removed from V and 1 base from J, the gap between germline ends came to 10 bases. The CDR3 runs to 15 residues. Germline loops: CDR1 SGHRS, CDR2 YFSETQ. CDR3 sequence reads: CASSLYGSRTDTQYF. CDR3 nucleotides: TGCGCCAGCAGCTTGTATGGGAGTCGCACAGATACGCAGTATTTT. Full variable domain (rest looked up from reference TRBV5-1 and TRBJ2-3): KAGVTQTPRYLIKTRGQQVTLSCSPISGHRSVSWYQQTPGQGLQFLFEYFSETQRNKGNFPGRFSGRQFSNSRSEMNVSTLELGDSALYLCASSLYGSRTDTQYFGPGTRLTVL.

The chain links TRBV12-3 or TRBV12-4 to TRBJ1-6; 8 positions match TRBD1. The CDR3 covers 15 residues. The J segment lost 8 bases and the V segment lost 6 bases, leaving 9 bases of the junction unmatched. The CDR3 protein is CASSLRYRGDSPLHF. The CDR3 coding sequence is TGTGCCAGCAGCCTTCGTTACAGGGGGGATTCACCCCTCCACTTT.

The chain uses TRBV7-8 and TRBJ1-4; the D is unclear. Germline loops: CDR1 SGHVS, CDR2 FQNEAQ. The CDR3 covers 14 residues. V dropped 1 base and J dropped 5 bases, with 8 bases sitting between them. The CDR3 loop reads CASSLEIFNEKLFF. The CDR3 DNA reads as TGTGCCAGCAGCTTAGAGATCTTCAATGAAAAACTGTTTTTT. Filled out from reference TRBV7-8 and TRBJ1-4, the complete variable domain reads GAGVSQSPRYKVAKRGQDVALRCDPISGHVSLFWYQQALGQGPEFLTYFQNEAQLDKSGLPSDRFFAERPEGSVSTLKIQRTQQEDSAVYLCASSLEIFNEKLFFGSGTQLSVL.

The chain has TRBV6-2 or TRBV6-3 and TRBJ2-1; D gene unclear. This CDR3 comprises 15 residues. Germline values: CDR1 MNHEY, CDR2 SVGEGT. Trimming removed 8 bases from V and 5 bases from J, with 19 bases in between. CDR3 protein: CASCRLALVDNEQFF. For the CDR3, the DNA is TGTGCCAGCTGCCGCCTTGCTCTTGTGGACAATGAGCAGTTCTTC.

The CDR3 loop is CAGMTSQGQETQYF. In nucleotides, the CDR3 is TGTGCCGGGATGACTAGCCAGGGGCAAGAGACCCAGTACTTC. The chain joins TRBV19 to TRBJ2-5, with a tentative D call TRBD2 (7 bases). This CDR3 spans 14 amino acids. Trimming cost V 11 bases and J 2 bases, with 18 bases left between them. The germline gives CDR1 LNHDA, CDR2 SQIVND (reference sequence).

This clonotype showed up just a few times. This chain links TRBV4-2 with TRBJ2-3; 10 nucleotides agree with TRBD2. CDR1 is LGHNA and CDR2 is YNFKEQ in the germline V gene. This CDR3 has 16 amino acids. J was trimmed by 9 bases and V by 0 bases; bases with no gene match: 9. The CDR3: CASSQENGLAGATQYF. In DNA form, the CDR3 reads TGTGCCAGCAGCCAAGAAAACGGGCTAGCGGGGGCAACGCAGTATTTT.

This clonotype has just a few counts. The DNA for the CDR3 is TGTGCCAGCGGATTAGCGGGAGACTACGAGCAGTACTTC. Protein: CASGLAGDYEQYF. V and J are TRBV7-2 and TRBJ2-7; 9 bases line up with TRBD2. Germline CDR1 reads SGHTA; CDR2 reads FQGNSA. J gave up 3 bases and V 8 bases, and 5 bases lay outside the gene matches. The CDR3 is 13 residues long.

As to this clonotype: An end of the junction does not agree with germline; a read error may underlie this. The chain links TRBV2 to TRBJ2-2; weak D call: TRBD2 (6 bases). The CDR3 extends over 19 amino acids. CDR1 and CDR2 (germline): SNHLY, FYNNEI. The CDR3 coding sequence is TGTGCCATCAGTTCCCAAGAGTACCGGGGCGGAGGAGGGACCGGGGAGCTGTTTTTT. Its translation is CAISSQEYRGGGGTGELFF.